This TCR beta chain was sequenced for a study of T-cell memory formation after mild COVID-19. Turning to the study itself: Clusters were largely donor specific.

MiXCR, applied by TCRdb to the 5' RACE reads, yields one record per CDR3 protein. The data hold 350,000 or so distinct CDR3 sequences, with 13% observed a single time. The CDR3 length is 16 residues. The junction had 8 bases not matched to a gene; V was cut back by 5 bases and J by 3 bases. Germline V gene data show CDR1 as SGHTA and CDR2 as FQGNSA. This receptor was identified in a man in his late teens or twenties who had mild COVID-19 (a few samples of this study predate the infection). Cell type and time point are not known. This chain joins TRBV7-2 and TRBJ2-1, with 9 nucleotides matching TRBD2. The sequencing sample was made of PBMCs or a T cell subset sorted from them (not recorded which). CDR3 residues: CASSNLLAGNYNEQFF. As DNA, the CDR3 is TGTGCCAGCAGCAACCTGCTAGCGGGGAACTACAATGAGCAGTTCTTC.